This TCR beta chain was retrieved from a study of blood T cell repertoires in COVID-19. At the level of the study: There were acute and convalescent COVID-19 samples, and they came from the United States, Italy and Spain. Sample material is recorded as cDNA or gDNA derived from T cells, B-cell-depleted T cells, or PBMCs.

With 5 bases removed from V and 0 bases from J, the gap between germline ends came to 17 bases. CDR1 and CDR2 (germline): MGHRA, YSYEKL. This CDR3 is 16 amino acids long. Original data processing: From reference gene primer amplification, estimates of nucleated cell counts were derived. Measured with immunoSEQ multiplex PCR; TCRdb has only the in-frame clones, and not every one. Clone size and the V and J calls come from that table; the DNA yielded D and trimming. The sample has about 170,000 clones, 80% to 95% seen once. The TCR was taken from a woman between 45 and 60 years old with acute or convalescent COVID-19. The genes are TRBV4-1 and TRBJ2-7; maybe TRBD1 (5 bases). Sequencing input: peripheral blood. CDR3 bases: TGCGCCAGCAGCGCACAATCAGGGCCCAGCTCCTACGAGCAGTACTTC. Translating gives CASSAQSGPSSYEQYF.